Detailed here is one TCR beta chain. In the original analysis: Nucleated cell counts were estimated from reference gene primer amplification. Sequencing used immunoSEQ multiplex PCR; TCRdb keeps in-frame clones, though not all of them. Clonal size and the V and J genes are those of that table, whereas D and trimming came from the DNA. This table holds about half a million clones, 80% to 90% found once. This specimen belongs to a study of blood T cell repertoires in COVID-19. Study summary: The United States, Italy and Spain provided the acute and convalescent COVID-19 samples. Sources were T cells, B-cell-depleted T cells, or PBMCs; the material itself was cDNA or gDNA.

This TCR was sampled from a human donor in a cohort sampled during active COVID-19. The sample comprised peripheral blood.

The CDR3 region is CASSYRAGDLETQYF. The CDR3 bases are TGTGCCAGCAGTTACCGAGCGGGAGACCTAGAGACCCAGTACTTC. The J gene is TRBJ2-5, the V gene TRBV6-2 or TRBV6-3, with 8 bases matching TRBD2. The trim removed 2 bases at V and 4 bases at J, leaving 6 bases unmatched. Per the germline V gene, CDR1 is MNHEY and CDR2 is SVGEGT. The CDR3 length is 15 residues.